This T cell receptor beta chain derives from a study of blood T cell repertoires in COVID-19 (dated by TCRdb to 2020 to 2021). Regarding the research as a whole: Samples covering the acute and convalescent phases of COVID-19 were provided by collaborators in the United States, Italy and Spain. The prospective study material was composed of cDNA or gDNA derived from T cells, B-cell-depleted T cells, or PBMCs. The repertoires were made available in a free public database intended to serve as a resource for research on the immune response to SARS-CoV-2. The dataset comprised deeply sampled blood TCRbeta repertoires from subjects exposed to, actively infected with, or recovered from COVID-19. Samples came from the ongoing ImmuneRACE study (first 160 participants) plus 1,254 subjects from 6 global collaborators. Sample metadata almost always included a de-identified subject ID, COVID-19 status, age in years and sex. Where available, HLA class I and class II types were taken from metadata supplied by the sample provider and were not determined by assay-based typing. Points the paper makes about the study in general: The quantity of clinical and demographic metadata differed by source and by participant and was supplied without curation.

From the cysteine through the phenylalanine, the CDR3 covers 16 amino acids. The sequence is cut down to CDR3 DNA, 48 bases in frame from base 1. Trimming leaves V shorter by 4 bases and J shorter by 3 bases, with the junction holding 6 bases beyond the gene matches. The germline V gene (reference sequence) gives CDR1 as LGHDT and CDR2 as YNNKEL. The collaborating institutions used their own protocols to collect whole blood in K2EDTA tubes. For TCRbeta analysis, collaborators shipped samples as frozen whole blood, isolated PBMCs, or DNA extracted from either of those sample types. About this clone itself: Which antigen it targets is not known. Per-base quality was not reported, and no clone a single base away is much larger than it.

TCRbeta CDR3 regions were amplified from genomic DNA using the immunoSEQ Assay, a bias-controlled multiplex PCR. Processing in the source paper ran as follows. Within the assay, amplification of reference gene primers was used to estimate how many nucleated cells each sample contained. Sequence reads were collapsed and filtered to measure the absolute abundance of every unique TCRbeta CDR3 rearrangement. For each sample, productive Simpson clonality was calculated as the square root of Simpson's diversity index over productive rearrangements. TCRdb stores this immuneACCESS table with in-frame sequences only. Part of the clones is absent; in the studies checked, under half of the shortfall reflects unresolved V genes, and no reason is known for the rest. The D gene and trimming were derived from the DNA, and the V and J assignments and clone size from that table. This sample holds approximately 91,000 clones; roughly 85% were observed only once. Together, the top ten hold 4% to 5.5% of the sample.

The TCR comes from a man in his 70s with acute or convalescent COVID-19. Rearrangement joined TRBV3-1 (or the pseudogene TRBV3-2) to TRBJ1-6; a stretch of 7 junction bases matches TRBD1. Sequenced material: peripheral blood. The sequenced DNA is TGTGCCAGCAGCCCTCGGACAGGACGCTATAATTCACCCCTCCACTTT. This gives the protein CASSPRTGRYNSPLHF.